This T cell receptor beta chain derives from a study of post-analysis software for immune sequencing data. The study, taken as a whole, reports: Five TRBV segments were significantly more frequent in patients than in controls. TRBV5-6, TRBV5-1 and TRBV20-1 were among these segments.

Comment on this clonotype: The target antigen is unknown.

The germline gives CDR1 SGHRS, CDR2 YFSETQ. CDR3 size: 17 residues. Unmatched junction bases numbered 9, after V lost 4 bases and J lost 0 bases. cDNA libraries for TCR beta contained unique molecular identifiers. TCRdb analysed the PCR reads with MiXCR anew, one entry per CDR3 protein. Here the sample spans about 430,000 distinct CDR3 sequences, approximately 37% being singletons. The material sequenced was blood. This sequence was found in a girl aged 2-10 years with multiple sclerosis. This rearrangement joins TRBV5-1 to TRBJ2-7; 11 bases agree with TRBD2. The CDR3 reads CASSRQPSGGSSYEQYF. As DNA, the CDR3 is TGCGCCAGCAGCCGTCAGCCTAGCGGGGGGAGCTCCTACGAGCAGTACTTC. Full variable domain (outside the CDR3, taken from reference TRBV5-1 and TRBJ2-7): KAGVTQTPRYLIKTRGQQVTLSCSPISGHRSVSWYQQTPGQGLQFLFEYFSETQRNKGNFPGRFSGRQFSNSRSEMNVSTLELGDSALYLCASSRQPSGGSSYEQYFGPGTRLTVT.